The sequence of this TCR beta chain was determined in a study of blood T cell repertoires in COVID-19. Study-level background: Samples taken during acute and convalescent COVID-19 were collected in the United States, Italy and Spain. The cDNA or gDNA used as material had been derived from T cells, B-cell-depleted T cells, or PBMCs.

Looked up from germline, CDR1 is KGHSH and CDR2 is LQKENI. V dropped 4 bases and J dropped 3; count of bases not matched to a gene: 6. This CDR3 spans 15 amino acids. In the source study's methods: Nucleated cell counts were estimated from reference gene primer amplification. Assay used: immunoSEQ multiplex PCR; TCRdb lists only in-frame clones, some missing. The V and J calls and clone size are taken from that table; D and trimming were inferred from the DNA. This sample yields approximately 120,000 clones, of which 86% are seen a single time; about 5.4% belongs to the top ten. The chain combines TRBV18 with TRBJ2-7, with 10 bases that match TRBD2. The sample consisted of peripheral blood. This TCR was sampled from a human donor in a cohort sampled during active COVID-19. CDR3: CASSRAASGSYEQYF. Written as DNA, the CDR3 is TGTGCCAGCTCACGCGCCGCTAGCGGGAGCTACGAGCAGTACTTC.